This is a list of T cell receptor beta chains from one sample in a study of blood T cell repertoires in COVID-19. TCRdb keeps only in-frame clones here, not all; method: immunoSEQ multiplex PCR. The sample lists more than 80,000 clones, roughly 89% occurring once. The sample consisted of peripheral blood. These receptor sequences come from a woman aged 55 to 70 with COVID-19, enrolled during active disease. Each CDR3 is given with its conserved first and last residue.

>TRBV5-1|TRBJ2-7|14
CASSLLAESYEQYF
>TRBV19|TRBJ1-5|15
CASTGEKYSNQPQHF
>TRBV9|TRBJ2-5|14
CASSVDPVQETQYF
>TRBV6-5|TRBJ1-1|14
CASTETGTGSEAFF
>TRBV6-2/TRBV6-3|TRBJ1-1|15
CASSPQGNGNTEAFF
>TRBV2|TRBJ1-6|14
CASRMTGGNSPLHF
>TRBV5-4|TRBJ1-1|13
CASSLLGGTEAFF
>TRBV3-1/TRBV3-2|TRBJ1-1|12
CASSQAGGEAFF
>TRBV30|TRBJ1-1|12
CAWSPGGDEAFF
>TRBV7-2|TRBJ1-2|13
CASSLDYSYGYTF
>TRBV13|TRBJ1-6|14
CASSLLRGNSPLHF
>TRBV6-5|TRBJ1-2|13
CASSFDRNYGYTF
>TRBV6-5|TRBJ1-5|15
CASRAQGSGNQPQHF
>TRBV21-1|TRBJ2-1|18
CASSKSNVSGGYHNEQFF
>TRBV9|TRBJ1-2|17
CASSPTAGTPGRYGYTF
>TRBV6-5|TRBJ1-1|12
CASWERDRDAFF
>TRBV10-1|TRBJ2-3|16
CASSGSGHLSTDTQYF
>TRBV11-2|TRBJ2-1|18
CASSSGTSGGAAYNEQFF
>TRBV19|TRBJ2-1|15
CASSIGLAGYNEQFF
>TRBV7-3|TRBJ2-6|14
CASSLYAGANVLTF
>TRBV27|TRBJ1-1|15
CASSLSGQGATEAFF
>TRBV28|TRBJ1-1|12
CAGEGRNTEAFF
>TRBV19|TRBJ1-5|16
CASSPRQGRVGQPQHF
>TRBV18|TRBJ2-1|16
CASSPGSRVPPNEQFF
>TRBV18|TRBJ1-2|12
CASSPSQGGYTF
>TRBV7-2|TRBJ1-2|15
CASSPGQVSLGGYTF
>TRBV19|TRBJ1-2|14
CASSILLGGYGYTF
>TRBV7-9|TRBJ1-6|15
CASSLPGTVNSPLHF
>TRBV6-6|TRBJ1-2|16
CASSYSKKGPRYGYTF
>TRBV13|TRBJ1-1|13
CASSRTPNTEAFF
>TRBV6-2/TRBV6-3|TRBJ2-7|15
CASSYDRGASYEQYF
>TRBV10-2|TRBJ1-1|13
CASNWNRGTEAFF
>TRBV11-2|TRBJ2-1|15
CASSSSGGANVGQFF
>TRBV7-2|TRBJ2-2|13
CASSFRTGGELFF
>TRBV4-2|TRBJ1-1|13
CASSRTGGLAAFF
>TRBV21-1|TRBJ1-1|16
CASSPRGTAMNTEAFF
>TRBV15|TRBJ1-3|16
CATRPPGRGSGNTIYF
>TRBV20-1|TRBJ2-7|11
CSAREGGEQYF
>TRBV5-1|TRBJ1-1|12
CASTRENTEAFF
>TRBV5-1|TRBJ2-2|17
CASRSGAGLATTGELFF
>TRBV7-8|TRBJ2-2|14
CASSGHRGSGELFF
>TRBV9|TRBJ2-1|16
CASSVDLAGGPGEQFF
>TRBV9|TRBJ1-6|17
CASSPRTGSSYNSPLHF
>TRBV6-5|TRBJ1-4|14
CASTPDRANEKLFF
>TRBV29-1|TRBJ2-3|14
CSARQGLSTDTQYF
>TRBV9|TRBJ2-7|13
CASSARDTHEQYF
>TRBV18|TRBJ1-5|16
CASSPALDRVEQPQHF
>TRBV7-2|TRBJ1-3|15
CASSLRGTSGNTIYF
>TRBV18|TRBJ1-2|15
CASSPRTGQDYGYTF
>TRBV7-2|TRBJ2-7|14
CASSPGGGFDEQYF